Following are 19 T cell receptor beta chains from one sample sequenced in a study of neurological immune-mediated disorders. TCRdb passed the 5' RACE reads through MiXCR, listing each CDR3 protein once. The table shows about 74,000 distinct CDR3 sequences, with around 5.5% occurring only once. Material: PBMCs. The source is a man younger than 30 with multiple sclerosis.

This clonotype was counted ten times or more. The V call is TRBV29-1, the J call TRBJ2-7, with 8 bases fitting TRBD1. J was trimmed by 5 bases and V by 3 bases; bases with no gene match: 3. This CDR3 contains 12 residues. Germline V gene lookup returns CDR1 SQVTM and CDR2 ANQGSEA. The CDR3 region is CSVEDRDDEQYF. The CDR3 DNA is TGCAGCGTTGAGGACAGGGACGACGAGCAGTACTTC.

This clonotype was counted between two and nine times. This chain joins TRBV3-1 and TRBJ2-2; D perhaps matches TRBD1 (5 bases). CDR1 is LGHDT, CDR2 YNNKEL, per germline (reference sequence). The CDR3 sequence is 18 residues long. V lost 3 bases, J lost 1 base, and 18 bases lay in between. CDR3 loop: CASSHRTGPRLNTGELFF. CDR3 DNA: TGTGCCAGCAGCCACCGAACAGGACCGCGATTGAACACCGGGGAGCTGTTTTTT.

This clonotype was counted at least ten times. V usage is TRBV6-5 and J usage is TRBJ2-2; 7 bases are a match to TRBD2. This CDR3 region has 19 residues. Per germline, CDR1 MNHEY and CDR2 SVGAGI. V dropped 6 bases and J dropped 3; count of bases not matched to a gene: 19. The CDR3 DNA reads as TGTGCCAGCAGGGGGGGGTTTGCGGGTTCGGGGCTGGACACCGGGGAGCTGTTTTTT. Translated: CASRGGFAGSGLDTGELFF.

This clonotype has at least ten counts. The V gene is TRBV5-1, the J gene TRBJ2-1; TRBD2 agrees at 9 bases. CDR1 is SGHRS and CDR2 is YFSETQ in the germline V gene. This CDR3 is 16 amino acids long. The J segment lost 3 bases and the V segment lost 2 bases, leaving 6 bases of the junction unmatched. The CDR3 DNA is TGCGCCAGCAGCTTACAAACTAGCGGGTACTACAATGAGCAGTTCTTC. Protein sequence: CASSLQTSGYYNEQFF.

This clonotype was seen many times. V gene TRBV20-1 combines with J gene TRBJ2-1; D gene ambiguous. Trimming stripped 4 bases from V and 7 bases from J, with 14 bases between. This CDR3 has 13 amino acids. CDR1 is DFQATT and CDR2 is SNEGSKA in the germline V gene (reference sequence). The CDR3 here is CSAINQMENEQFF. The DNA for the CDR3 is TGCAGTGCTATTAACCAAATGGAGAATGAGCAGTTCTTC.

This clonotype showed up many times. The chain carries TRBV5-6 and TRBJ2-5, with a weak D call TRBD1 (5 bases). Germline V gene lookup returns CDR1 SGHDT and CDR2 YYEEEE. The ends were cut back, 6 bases at V and 0 bases at J, with 12 bases in the middle. The CDR3 spans 14 residues. CDR3 nucleotide sequence: TGTGCCAGCATCTTATCAGGGCACCAAGAGACCCAGTACTTC. Its protein is CASILSGHQETQYF. Using reference TRBV5-6 and TRBJ2-5 for the parts outside the CDR3, the full variable domain is DAGVTQSPTHLIKTRGQQVTLRCSPKSGHDTVSWYQQALGQGPQFIFQYYEEEERQRGNFPDRFSGHQFPNYSSELNVNALLLGDSALYLCASILSGHQETQYFGPGTRLLVL.

Many counts were recorded for this clonotype. This chain uses TRBV20-1 with TRBJ2-3; TRBD2 agrees at 8 bases. The CDR3 spans 15 residues. V lost 1 base, J lost 0 bases, and 3 bases stayed unmatched. Germline CDR1 and CDR2: DFQATT and SNEGSKA (reference sequence). The DNA for the CDR3 is TGCAGTGCTAGAGGTCGGGAGGGCAGCACAGATACGCAGTATTTT. This codes for CSARGREGSTDTQYF.

As concerns this clonotype: At one end, the junction sequence differs from germline, possibly due to a read error. CDR3 nucleotides: TGTACCAGCAGCTCCGGGTCGGCTAGCGGGAGAGGCGGGGAGCTGTTTTTT. The encoded protein is CTSSSGSASGRGGELFF. The J gene is TRBJ2-2, the V gene TRBV11-2, with 10 bases matching TRBD2. From germline, CDR1 is SGHAT and CDR2 FQNNGV. The CDR3 consists of 17 residues. Looking up the rest from reference TRBV11-2 and TRBJ2-2 gives the full variable domain: EAGVAQSPRYKIIEKRQSVAFWCNPISGHATLYWYQQILGQGPKLLIQFQNNGVVDDSQLPKDRFSAERLKGVDSTLKIQPAKLEDSAVYLCTSSSGSASGRGGELFFGEGSRLTVL.

The sample holds many counts of this clonotype. V gene TRBV4-2 combines with J gene TRBJ1-2; 7 positions agree with TRBD1. The ends lost 3 bases at V and 2 bases at J; junction bases unmatched: 3. In germline, CDR1 is LGHNA, CDR2 YNFKEQ. The CDR3 runs to 14 residues. CDR3 DNA: TGTGCCAGCAGCCAGGGGGGACAGAACTATGGCTACACCTTC. It specifies CASSQGGQNYGYTF.

This clonotype was counted many times. The chain uses TRBV5-1 and TRBJ1-6; 8 bases map to TRBD1. The CDR3 is 14 amino acids. V dropped 4 bases and J dropped 7; count of bases not matched to a gene: 4. Germline CDR1 is SGHRS and CDR2 is YFSETQ. CDR3 nucleotide sequence: TGCGCCAGCAGCACCTGGACAGGGAATTCACCCCTCCACTTT. It yields the protein CASSTWTGNSPLHF. Full variable domain (missing parts from reference TRBV5-1 and TRBJ1-6): KAGVTQTPRYLIKTRGQQVTLSCSPISGHRSVSWYQQTPGQGLQFLFEYFSETQRNKGNFPGRFSGRQFSNSRSEMNVSTLELGDSALYLCASSTWTGNSPLHFGNGTRLTVT.

This clonotype was seen many times. The gene calls are TRBV29-1 and TRBJ2-1; D not resolved. The CDR3 spans 8 residues. V lost 3 bases to trimming and J lost 9 bases, with 0 bases between them. From germline, CDR1 is SQVTM and CDR2 ANQGSEA. CDR3 in amino acids: CSVDEQFF. CDR3 coding DNA: TGCAGCGTTGATGAGCAGTTCTTC.

This clonotype appeared many times. V and J are TRBV20-1 and TRBJ2-3; possibly TRBD1 or TRBD2 for D (5 bases each). Trimming shortened V by 0 bases and J by 4 bases, and 14 bases separated the two germline ends. Germline V gene data show CDR1 as DFQATT and CDR2 as SNEGSKA (reference sequence). The CDR3 covers 15 residues. This chain's CDR3 is CSARDPGPRADTQYF. The CDR3 coding sequence is TGCAGTGCTAGAGACCCGGGACCTAGGGCAGATACGCAGTATTTT.

Ten or more counts support this clonotype. The genes are TRBV5-1 and TRBJ2-5; 7 positions match TRBD1. CDR3 size: 16 residues. With V trimmed by 1 base and J by 5 bases, 11 bases remained unmatched. Germline V CDR1 and CDR2: SGHRS, YFSETQ. The CDR3 DNA reads as TGCGCCAGCAGCTTGAGGGGGCGGCAGTCGCTCGAGACCCAGTACTTC. Protein product: CASSLRGRQSLETQYF.

With regard to this clonotype: A read error may produce the germline difference seen at one junction end. This sequence joins TRBV9 and TRBJ1-6; 8 bases agree with TRBD1. CDR1 SGDLS and CDR2 YYNGEE come from the germline V gene. CDR3 length: 15 residues. The CDR3 DNA is TGTGCCAGCAGCGCACAGGGGGGCTATAATTCACCCCTCAACTTT. Protein product: CASSAQGGYNSPLNF. Supplemented by reference TRBV9 and TRBJ1-6, the full variable domain reads DSGVTQTPKHLITATGQRVTLRCSPRSGDLSVYWYQQSLDQGLQFLIQYYNGEERAKGNILERFSAQQFPDLHSELNLSSLELGDSALYFCASSAQGGYNSPLNFGNGTRLTVT.

This clonotype was seen repeatedly, ten times or more. The genes are TRBV5-1 and TRBJ2-7; possible D gene TRBD2, 6 bases. This CDR3 spans 12 amino acids. Trimming took 4 bases from V and 5 from J, leaving 10 bases between them. Germline assignment: CDR1 SGHRS and CDR2 YFSETQ. CDR3 coding DNA: TGCGCCAGCAGCCCTCGGGGGAACGAGCAGTACTTC. Amino acid sequence: CASSPRGNEQYF.

As to this clonotype: This may arise from a read error, as a much more abundant clone is one base away. The chain uses TRBV5-1 and TRBJ1-1; the D is unclear. CDR3 size: 15 residues. V shed 1 base and J shed 1 base, with 11 bases lying between them. Germline lookup yields CDR1 SGHRS and CDR2 YFSETQ. The chain's CDR3 is CASSLMAKTNTEAFF. CDR3 nucleotide sequence: TGCGCCAGCAGCTTGATGGCAAAAACGAACACTGAAGCTTTCTTT.

In its sample, this clonotype was seen many times. The chain recombines TRBV12-3 or TRBV12-4 with TRBJ1-1, with TRBD1 identical over 7 bases. V lost 5 bases and J lost 3; bases outside the gene matches: 15. The CDR3 spans 17 residues. Here the CDR3 DNA reads TGTGCCAGCAGTCCAAAGGGGAGGGGGCGGAGGGACACTGAAGCTTTCTTT. This gives the protein CASSPKGRGRRDTEAFF.

This clonotype has ten or more counts. This chain uses TRBV5-1 with TRBJ2-3, with unresolved D. V shed 4 bases and J shed 3 bases, with 15 bases lying between them. This CDR3 is built from 15 residues. From germline, CDR1 is SGHRS and CDR2 YFSETQ. The CDR3 DNA reads as TGCGCCAGCAGCCTACTGGATGGGCGTACAGATACGCAGTATTTT. It is translated as CASSLLDGRTDTQYF. Full variable domain (rest looked up from reference TRBV5-1 and TRBJ2-3): KAGVTQTPRYLIKTRGQQVTLSCSPISGHRSVSWYQQTPGQGLQFLFEYFSETQRNKGNFPGRFSGRQFSNSRSEMNVSTLELGDSALYLCASSLLDGRTDTQYFGPGTRLTVL.

This clonotype was counted at least ten times. The chain recombines TRBV12-3 or TRBV12-4 with TRBJ1-1; D not certain. This CDR3 has 14 residues. V lost 6 bases, J lost 2 bases, and 13 bases lay in between. The CDR3 sequence is CASSLLGANTEAFF. CDR3 DNA: TGTGCCAGCAGCTTGTTGGGAGCTAACACTGAAGCTTTCTTT.